This T cell receptor (beta chain) was documented in a study of OX40 agonist ivuxolimab in advanced cancers. Describing the broader study: Ivuxolimab was a fully human IgG2 agonistic monoclonal antibody targeting the costimulatory receptor OX40 (CD134). Intravenous ivuxolimab was administered to patients every 2 weeks at six dose levels: 0.01, 0.1, 0.3, 1.5, 3 and 10 mg/kg. Of the 50 to 55 dose-escalation patients, hepatocellular carcinoma was present in about 20, melanoma in roughly 15, renal cell carcinoma in 9 and head and neck cancer in 9. In the dose-escalation cohort, 82.7% of patients were male, and the mean age was approximately 60 years, with a range of roughly 20 to 85. Prior anti-PD-1, anti-PD-L1 or anti-CTLA-4 therapy was permitted, and approximately 42% of dose-escalation patients had received checkpoint inhibitors. Three dose-escalation patients achieved partial responses, one with hepatocellular carcinoma and two with cutaneous melanoma. The purpose of peripheral TCRbeta sequencing was to test whether ivuxolimab changed TCR sequence diversity and led to clonal T-cell expansion. The paper covers the monotherapy dose-escalation part of the phase I ivuxolimab trial, which included N ≈ 52 patients. Study-wide findings and limitations: At doses from 0.1 to 3.0 mg/kg, clonal expansion was seen in both CD4+ and CD8+ blood T cells between baseline and week 6. On average, CD8+ T cells showed more expanded clones than CD4+ T cells after ivuxolimab. Which antigens the clonally expanded peripheral T cells were specific for was not determined. Low levels of normalized T-cell clonal expansion were also shown by some nonresponding patients. In the 0.1-3.0 mg/kg groups, partial responders were among the patients with the lowest normalized peripheral clonal expansion, particularly in CD8+ T cells.

Patients with autoimmune disease history or receiving systemic immunosuppression were excluded from the trial. Peripheral blood for TCR sequencing was collected from all dose cohorts at baseline, on cycle 4 day 1, and on cycle 7 day 1. Samples came from an open-label, multicenter, first-in-human phase I dose-escalation trial of ivuxolimab. The trial enrolled adults with locally advanced or metastatic head and neck squamous cell, hepatocellular, melanoma or renal cell carcinoma. Before TCR sequencing, CD4+ T cells and CD8+ T cells from peripheral blood were sorted into separate populations. Taken from the germline V gene, the CDR1 and CDR2 loops are KGHSH and LQKENI. The CDR3, cysteine through phenylalanine, is 14 amino acids long. The sequence is cut down to CDR3 DNA, 42 bases in frame from base 1. The junction shows trimming of 3 bases on V and 7 bases on J, and the gene matches do not reach 6 bases of it.

In regard to this clone: It lacks a known antigen. No per-base quality is available; no much larger clone lies one base away.

For sequencing of the TCRbeta CDR3 region, genomic DNA was extracted from the sorted cells. The immunoSEQ Assay was used to sequence the TCRbeta CDR3 regions. In its TCRdb copy, this immuneACCESS table keeps in-frame sequences only and misses some clones. Where compared with another copy, unresolved V genes explain less than half of these, and the others have no known cause. The sample table lists some 31,000 clones, 70% to 90% of them with a count of one. Clones ranked in the top ten supply roughly 27% of the sample. This receptor chain uses TRBV18 and TRBJ2-5; TRBD2 fits 9 bases in the junction. This receptor was taken from an adult with an advanced solid tumor such as melanoma, head and neck, liver or kidney cancer. The source was CD4+ or CD8+ T cells sorted from blood, collected in a trial of the OX40 agonist ivuxolimab. The nucleotide sequence reads TGTGCCAGCTCACCTTGGACTAGCGAGGGGACCCAGTACTTC. Its protein reads: CASSPWTSEGTQYF.